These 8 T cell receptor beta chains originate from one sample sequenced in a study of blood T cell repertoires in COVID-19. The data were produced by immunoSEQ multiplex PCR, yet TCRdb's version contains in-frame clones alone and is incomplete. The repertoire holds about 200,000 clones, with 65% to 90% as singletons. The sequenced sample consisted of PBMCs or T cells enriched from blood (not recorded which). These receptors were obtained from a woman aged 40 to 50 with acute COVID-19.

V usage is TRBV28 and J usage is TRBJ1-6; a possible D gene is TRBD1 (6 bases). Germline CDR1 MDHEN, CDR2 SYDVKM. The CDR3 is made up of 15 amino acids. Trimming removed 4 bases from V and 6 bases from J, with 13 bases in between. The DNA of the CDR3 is TGTGCCAGCAGTTCGCAGGGGCGGACTAATTCACCCCTCCACTTT. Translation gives CASSSQGRTNSPLHF.

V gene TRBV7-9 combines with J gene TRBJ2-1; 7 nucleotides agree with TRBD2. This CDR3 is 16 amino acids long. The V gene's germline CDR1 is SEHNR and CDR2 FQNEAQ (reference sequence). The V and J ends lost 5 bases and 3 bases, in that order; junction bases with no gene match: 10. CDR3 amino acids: CASSERGGWNYNEQFF. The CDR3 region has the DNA TGTGCCAGCAGCGAGAGGGGAGGGTGGAACTACAATGAGCAGTTCTTC.

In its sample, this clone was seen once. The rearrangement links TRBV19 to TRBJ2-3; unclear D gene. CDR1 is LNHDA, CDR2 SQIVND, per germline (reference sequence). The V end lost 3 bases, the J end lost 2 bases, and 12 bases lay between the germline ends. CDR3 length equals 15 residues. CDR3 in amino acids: CASSIHQKSTDTQYF. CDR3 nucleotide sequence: TGTGCCAGTAGTATCCATCAGAAATCCACAGATACGCAGTATTTT.

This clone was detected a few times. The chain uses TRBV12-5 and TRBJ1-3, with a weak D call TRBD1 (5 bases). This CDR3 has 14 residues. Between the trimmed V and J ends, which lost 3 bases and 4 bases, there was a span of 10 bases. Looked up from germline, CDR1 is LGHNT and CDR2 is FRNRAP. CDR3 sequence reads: CASGFGGGGNTIYF. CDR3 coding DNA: TGTGCTAGTGGTTTCGGCGGGGGAGGAAACACCATATATTTT.

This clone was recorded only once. This chain's CDR3 is CASSSRIDTGELFF. CDR3 sequence (DNA): TGTGCCAGCAGTTCCCGAATAGACACCGGGGAGCTGTTTTTT. The chain employs TRBV6-6 and TRBJ2-2; D gene uncertain. The CDR3 loop spans 14 amino acids. With 4 bases removed from V and 3 bases from J, the gap between germline ends came to 9 bases. Germline V lookup: CDR1 MNHNY, CDR2 SVGAGI (reference sequence).

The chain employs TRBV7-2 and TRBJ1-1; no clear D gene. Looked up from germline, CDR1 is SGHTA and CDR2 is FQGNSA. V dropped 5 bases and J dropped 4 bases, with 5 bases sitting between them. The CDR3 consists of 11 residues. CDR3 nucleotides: TGTGCCAGCAGCAGCGTCACTGAAGCTTTCTTT. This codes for CASSSVTEAFF.

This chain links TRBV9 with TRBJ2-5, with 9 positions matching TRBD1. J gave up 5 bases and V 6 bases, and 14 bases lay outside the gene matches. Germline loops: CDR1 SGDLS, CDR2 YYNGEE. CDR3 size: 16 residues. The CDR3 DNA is TGTGCCAGCACCAAAGACAGGGGGACGGGTGGTGAGACCCAGTACTTC. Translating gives CASTKDRGTGGETQYF.

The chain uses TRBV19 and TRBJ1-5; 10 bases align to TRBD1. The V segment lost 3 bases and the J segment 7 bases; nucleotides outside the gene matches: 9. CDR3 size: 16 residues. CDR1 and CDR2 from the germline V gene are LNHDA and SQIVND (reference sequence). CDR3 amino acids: CASSIRAGTGVQPQHF. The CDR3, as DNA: TGTGCCAGTAGTATCCGTGCCGGGACAGGGGTGCAGCCCCAGCATTTT.